This passage covers 24 T cell receptor beta chains from one sample sequenced in a study of T cells in localized non-small cell lung cancer. This table comes from immunoSEQ multiplex PCR, and its TCRdb copy is limited to in-frame clones, with some not included. This table has tens of thousands of clones, 80% appearing once. The material sequenced was PBMCs, taken before any cancer treatment. The source of these receptors is a man aged 40 to 75 with stage II squamous cell lung carcinoma.

This clone has a single count. Written as DNA, the CDR3 is TGTGCCAGCAGTTTCTCTGGGGCCAACGTCCTGACTTTC. This codes for CASSFSGANVLTF. The chain joins TRBV27 to TRBJ2-6, with D hard to call. The V end lost 3 bases, the J end lost 0 bases, and 0 bases lay between the germline ends. CDR1 and CDR2 from the germline V gene are MNHEY and SMNVEV (reference sequence). CDR3 size: 13 residues.

CDR3 amino acids: CAISAAGYEQYF. Here the CDR3 DNA reads TGTGCCATCAGTGCCGCGGGGTACGAGCAGTACTTC. The chain combines TRBV10-3 with TRBJ2-7, with D tentatively TRBD2 (6 bases). Germline loops: CDR1 ENHRY, CDR2 SYGVKD. CDR3 size: 12 residues. V lost 4 bases and J lost 4, with 8 bases in between.

The rearrangement links TRBV5-4 to TRBJ1-2, with TRBD1 identical over 7 bases. This CDR3 is 16 amino acids long. CDR1 SGHNT and CDR2 YYREEE come from the germline V gene (reference sequence). The ends lost 5 bases at V and 7 bases at J; junction bases unmatched: 17. In DNA, the CDR3 is TGTGCCAGCAGTTCTTATCTCCAGGGGGGAGACTCTGGCTACACCTTC. This translates into CASSSYLQGGDSGYTF.

Here the CDR3 DNA reads TGCGCCAGCAGCTTGTCCTTAACTAGCGGGAATTACAATGAGCAGTTCTTC. It encodes CASSLSLTSGNYNEQFF. The V call is TRBV5-1, the J call TRBJ2-1; 10 positions match TRBD2. CDR3 length: 17 residues. Germline V gene data show CDR1 as SGHRS and CDR2 as YFSETQ. The trim removed 1 base at V and 4 bases at J, leaving 8 bases unmatched.

The chain couples TRBV4-1 to TRBJ1-3; D not resolved. V was trimmed by 1 base and J by 0 bases, leaving 7 bases between them. Germline V gene data show CDR1 as MGHRA and CDR2 as YSYEKL. The CDR3 covers 15 residues. Here the CDR3 DNA reads TGCGCCAGCAGCCAAGTGCGGAGCTCTGGAAACACCATATATTTT. Its protein is CASSQVRSSGNTIYF.

Remarks on this clone: This same CDR3 is encoded by further DNA sequences in the sample. The gene calls are TRBV18 and TRBJ2-1, with a tentative D call TRBD2 (6 bases). Germline V lookup: CDR1 KGHSH, CDR2 LQKENI. The CDR3 consists of 13 residues. V lost 3 bases and J 6 bases, leaving 9 bases between the germline ends. CDR3 sequence: CASSPSGRNEQFF. The CDR3 nucleotides are TGTGCCAGCTCACCTAGCGGACGCAATGAGCAGTTCTTC.

This clone was observed a handful of times. This chain uses TRBV5-1 with TRBJ2-2, with TRBD1 as a possible D gene (5 bases). Germline V gene lookup returns CDR1 SGHRS and CDR2 YFSETQ. CDR3 length equals 15 residues. V was trimmed by 2 bases and J by 1 base, leaving 9 bases between them. CDR3 in amino acids: CASSFTGVNTGELFF. The CDR3 bases are TGCGCCAGCAGCTTTACAGGAGTGAACACCGGGGAGCTGTTTTTT. Full variable domain (missing parts from reference TRBV5-1 and TRBJ2-2): KAGVTQTPRYLIKTRGQQVTLSCSPISGHRSVSWYQQTPGQGLQFLFEYFSETQRNKGNFPGRFSGRQFSNSRSEMNVSTLELGDSALYLCASSFTGVNTGELFFGEGSRLTVL.

The chain combines TRBV6-5 with TRBJ2-7; D could derive from TRBD1 or TRBD2 (6 bases each). Trimming shortened V by 2 bases and J by 6 bases, and 17 bases separated the two germline ends. Germline CDR1 and CDR2: MNHEY and SVGAGI. This CDR3 region has 15 residues. CDR3 residues: CASSYAGGAPLEQYF. CDR3 in DNA: TGTGCCAGCAGTTACGCCGGGGGCGCACCGCTCGAGCAGTACTTC.

This CDR3 reads CASRDRGMYEQYF. CDR3 nucleotide sequence: TGTGCCAGCAGGGACAGGGGAATGTACGAGCAGTACTTC. The V call is TRBV6-1, the J call TRBJ2-7, with 9 bases that match TRBD1. CDR3 length: 13 amino acids. V was clipped by 6 bases and J by 4 bases; unmatched bases: 4. Germline CDR1 reads MNHNS; CDR2 reads SASEGT.

The V gene is TRBV18, the J gene TRBJ2-7; TRBD2 is a possible D gene (6 bases). The V gene's germline CDR1 is KGHSH and CDR2 LQKENI. The CDR3 extends over 16 amino acids. Trimming shortened V by 3 bases and J by 2 bases, and 17 bases separated the two germline ends. CDR3 in DNA: TGTGCCAGCTCACCTTCGGTCGGCGGGAAAACCTACGAGCAGTACTTC. Translated, it gives CASSPSVGGKTYEQYF.

The chain combines TRBV7-6 with TRBJ1-1, with D unresolved. This CDR3 region has 12 residues. Per the germline V gene, CDR1 is SGHVS and CDR2 is FNYEAQ. The germline V and J ends were trimmed by 8 bases and 5 bases, with 12 bases remaining between them. The CDR3 DNA is TGTGCCAGCTGCGACGTAGGTACTGAAGCTTTCTTT. Translated, it gives CASCDVGTEAFF.

The genes are TRBV2 and TRBJ1-1; D possibly corresponds to TRBD1 (6 bases). The CDR3 totals 13 residues. The germline V gene has CDR1 SNHLY and CDR2 FYNNEI. Trimming removed 7 bases at V and 5 bases at J, with 14 bases between. This CDR3 reads CASIGIGGTEAFF. In DNA, the CDR3 is TGTGCCAGCATTGGGATAGGGGGTACTGAAGCTTTCTTT.

In this sample, this clone turned up once. The V and J genes are TRBV28 and TRBJ1-2; no clear D. Germline assignment: CDR1 MDHEN and CDR2 SYDVKM. CDR3 size: 14 residues. V was cut by 3 bases and J by 0 bases, with 8 bases left in between. In DNA form, the CDR3 reads TGTGCCAGCAGTTTGCCGGGAACTAACTATGGCTACACCTTC. It encodes CASSLPGTNYGYTF.

This clone showed up many times. The chain carries TRBV9 and TRBJ1-5; D remains ambiguous. CDR3 length: 14 amino acids. Germline lookup yields CDR1 SGDLS and CDR2 YYNGEE. The V end was cut by 0 bases, the J end by 5 bases, with 9 bases between. The CDR3 bases are TGTGCCAGCAGCGTAGAAGGTTTACATCAGCCCCAGCATTTT. Amino acids: CASSVEGLHQPQHF.

This clone was counted between two and nine times. V gene TRBV6-1 combines with J gene TRBJ2-6; D is unclear. V lost 3 bases and J 4 bases, leaving 7 bases between the germline ends. Germline CDR1 MNHNS, CDR2 SASEGT. The CDR3 consists of 14 residues. The CDR3 here is CASSETAGANVLTF. Written as DNA, the CDR3 is TGTGCCAGCAGTGAGACTGCCGGGGCCAACGTCCTGACTTTC.

This chain uses TRBV20-1 with TRBJ2-7, with 8 bases identical to TRBD2. This CDR3 region has 11 residues. Germline CDR1 reads DFQATT; CDR2 reads SNEGSKA (reference sequence). Trimming took 6 bases from V and 3 from J; bases not matched to a gene: 1. The CDR3 loop is CSARGGYEQYF. The CDR3 bases are TGCAGTGCCCGGGGGGGCTACGAGCAGTACTTC.

This chain links TRBV5-5 with TRBJ1-1; D might be TRBD1 (6 bases). CDR1 is SGHKS, CDR2 YYEKEE, per germline (reference sequence). The CDR3 totals 15 residues. Trimming left V 0 bases short and J 6 bases short, with 15 bases between. CDR3 sequence: CASSLAWDIGSEAFF. CDR3 coding DNA: TGTGCCAGCAGCTTGGCCTGGGACATAGGGTCTGAAGCTTTCTTT.

This sequence joins TRBV28 and TRBJ1-4, with 9 bases that match TRBD1. V lost 3 bases to trimming and J lost 6 bases; unmatched junction nucleotides: 8. The CDR3 runs to 16 residues. Looked up from germline, CDR1 is MDHEN and CDR2 is SYDVKM. The CDR3 region is CASSFLLRQGDEKLFF. The CDR3 nucleotides are TGTGCCAGCAGTTTTTTACTTCGACAGGGGGATGAAAAACTGTTTTTT.

The rearrangement links TRBV19 to TRBJ1-4; D unclear. The V and J ends lost 5 bases and 3 bases respectively, with 13 bases between them. The CDR3 runs to 15 residues. Looked up from germline, CDR1 is LNHDA and CDR2 is SQIVND (reference sequence). CDR3 protein: CASSPAPDPNEKLFF. CDR3 nucleotide sequence: TGTGCCAGTAGTCCAGCCCCGGACCCTAATGAAAAACTGTTTTTT.

CDR3 DNA sequence: TGTGCCAGCAGCCAGGAGCTTGCGGGGACTGACTCCTACGAGCAGTACTTC. Translated, it gives CASSQELAGTDSYEQYF. The genes are TRBV4-2 and TRBJ2-7; maybe TRBD2 (6 bases). The germline CDR1 and CDR2 sequences are LGHNA and YNFKEQ. The CDR3 has 17 amino acids. The germline V and J ends were trimmed by 3 bases and 0 bases, with 18 bases remaining between them.

The rearrangement uses TRBV15 and TRBJ1-5, with a tentative D call TRBD1 (6 bases). CDR1 is LNHNV, CDR2 YYDKDF, per germline (reference sequence). This CDR3 region has 16 residues. With 0 bases removed from V and 2 bases from J, the gap between germline ends came to 11 bases. The CDR3 nucleotides read TGTGCCACCAGCAGAGAAGGCCCAGGGGGCAATCAGCCCCAGCATTTT. It is translated as CATSREGPGGNQPQHF. Filled out from reference TRBV15 and TRBJ1-5, the complete variable domain reads DAMVIQNPRYQVTQFGKPVTLSCSQTLNHNVMYWYQQKSSQAPKLLFHYYDKDFNNEADTPDNFQSRRPNTSFCFLDIRSPGLGDTAMYLCATSREGPGGNQPQHFGDGTRLSIL.

This chain joins TRBV7-2 and TRBJ2-7; TRBD2 matches 7 bases. Germline values: CDR1 SGHTA, CDR2 FQGNSA. V dropped 5 bases and J dropped 2; count of bases not matched to a gene: 6. This CDR3 has 14 amino acids. The DNA for the CDR3 is TGTGCCAGCAGCCTTGGACTAGGCCCCTACGAGCAGTACTTC. Its translation is CASSLGLGPYEQYF. Looking up the rest from reference TRBV7-2 and TRBJ2-7 gives the full variable domain: GAGVSQSPSNKVTEKGKDVELRCDPISGHTALYWYRQSLGQGLEFLIYFQGNSAPDKSGLPSDRFSAERTGGSVSTLTIQRTQQEDSAVYLCASSLGLGPYEQYFGPGTRLTVT.

The V and J genes are TRBV19 and TRBJ2-1; the D gene is possibly TRBD1 (6 bases). V lost 11 bases and J lost 10, with 21 bases in between. The V gene's germline CDR1 is LNHDA and CDR2 SQIVND (reference sequence). CDR3 length: 13 amino acids. CDR3 residues: CASRGNPLLEQFF. In DNA form, the CDR3 reads TGTGCCTCTAGGGGGAACCCGCTCCTAGAGCAGTTCTTC.

The chain couples TRBV5-1 to TRBJ2-7; 9 bases map to TRBD1. CDR3 length: 14 residues. V dropped 3 bases and J dropped 6; count of bases not matched to a gene: 7. From germline, CDR1 is SGHRS and CDR2 YFSETQ. This chain's CDR3 is CASSSGQGRTEQYF. Here the CDR3 DNA reads TGCGCCAGCAGCTCTGGACAGGGGAGAACCGAGCAGTACTTC.